The sequence of this T cell receptor beta chain was determined in a study of blood T cells in healthy people across ages. Overall study results and limits: Relative to aged donors, long-lived donors carried more naive CD4+ cells and displayed higher diversity.

On this clonotype itself: Its antigen is not identified.

Sample-barcoded 5' priming and a J-beta primer mix drove a second PCR of roughly 6 to 12 cycles. All cDNA molecules were each tagged by a template-switch adaptor with 12 random nucleotides. TCRdb itself ran the 5' RACE reads through MiXCR, one entry per CDR3 protein. The data hold about 290,000 distinct CDR3 sequences, with roughly 26% observed a single time. The length of the CDR3 is 15 residues. J was trimmed by 8 bases and V by 3 bases; bases with no gene match: 7. Germline CDR1 and CDR2: MNHEY and SMNVEV (reference sequence). What was sequenced was blood. This clonotype was sampled from a woman in her 70s in good health. V and J are TRBV27 and TRBJ2-2; 9 bases align to TRBD2. The CDR3 protein is CASSFASGMKGELFF. The DNA for the CDR3 is TGTGCCAGCAGTTTTGCTAGCGGGATGAAGGGGGAGCTGTTTTTT.